The next 8 T cell receptor beta chains were all read from a single sample in a study of shared clonotypes between healthy human individuals. The method was immunoSEQ multiplex PCR; TCRdb's version includes in-frame clones alone and lacks a portion of them. Among some 1.5 million clones listed, about 96% were seen once. Sequenced material: naive CD4+ T cells sorted from blood. As for subset: CD45RA+ positively selected. All receptors come from a man under 40 in good health.

The V call is TRBV28, the J call TRBJ2-7; 8 nucleotides agree with TRBD1. CDR1 and CDR2 (germline): MDHEN, SYDVKM. V shed 5 bases, J shed 5 bases, and the junction held 8 bases outside the gene matches. The CDR3 loop spans 14 amino acids. CDR3 residues: CASSPPRGLNEQYF. The CDR3 nucleotides read TGTGCCAGCAGTCCCCCCAGGGGGCTCAACGAGCAGTACTTC.

The J gene is TRBJ2-4, the V gene TRBV4-1, with 10 bases aligning to TRBD2. Unmatched junction bases numbered 7, after V lost 0 bases and J lost 5 bases. CDR3 length: 17 residues. Germline loops: CDR1 MGHRA, CDR2 YSYEKL. This CDR3 is CASSQESGRAGENIQYF. CDR3 sequence (DNA): TGCGCCAGCAGCCAAGAAAGCGGGAGGGCCGGGGAAAACATTCAGTACTTC.

The chain combines TRBV7-2 with TRBJ1-2; 7 positions match TRBD1. The germline gives CDR1 SGHTA, CDR2 FQGNSA. This CDR3 contains 14 residues. The V segment lost 4 bases and the J segment 7 bases; nucleotides outside the gene matches: 9. CDR3 bases: TGTGCCAGCAGCTCCCGACAGGGAATATTTGGCTACACCTTC. It yields the protein CASSSRQGIFGYTF. Supplemented by reference TRBV7-2 and TRBJ1-2, the full variable domain reads GAGVSQSPSNKVTEKGKDVELRCDPISGHTALYWYRQSLGQGLEFLIYFQGNSAPDKSGLPSDRFSAERTGGSVSTLTIQRTQQEDSAVYLCASSSRQGIFGYTFGSGTRLTVV.

This chain links TRBV11-2 with TRBJ1-1, with D maybe TRBD1 (6 bases). Germline V gene lookup returns CDR1 SGHAT and CDR2 FQNNGV. The CDR3 totals 14 residues. Deletions cut 5 bases from V and 3 bases from J, with 13 bases between. The CDR3 loop is CASSPSGVDTEAFF. In DNA, the CDR3 is TGTGCCAGCAGCCCCTCAGGGGTGGACACTGAAGCTTTCTTT.

The gene calls are TRBV9 and TRBJ2-7; D perhaps matches TRBD2 (5 bases). V gave up 0 bases and J gave up 0 bases, with 22 bases separating them. The CDR3 sequence is 19 residues long. CDR1 SGDLS and CDR2 YYNGEE come from the germline V gene. Written as DNA, the CDR3 is TGTGCCAGCAGCGTAGCCCCCGGACTCGGACGGAGTAGCTCCTACGAGCAGTACTTC. Encoded protein: CASSVAPGLGRSSSYEQYF.

The chain has TRBV14 and TRBJ2-1; a possible D gene is TRBD2 (6 bases). CDR3 length: 17 amino acids. The V gene's germline CDR1 is SGHDN and CDR2 FVKESK. V was clipped by 0 bases and J by 9 bases, with 21 bases between them. CDR3 in amino acids: CASSQDLGRSPRVEQFF. The CDR3 nucleotides are TGTGCCAGCAGCCAAGATCTGGGGAGGTCCCCACGGGTTGAGCAGTTCTTC.

The chain recombines TRBV7-2 with TRBJ1-1; the match to TRBD1 covers 7 bases. Germline trimming cut 5 bases from V and 5 bases from J; bases unmatched to any gene: 11. CDR1 is SGHTA and CDR2 is FQGNSA in the germline V gene. The CDR3 runs to 15 residues. CDR3 sequence (DNA): TGTGCCAGCAGCCGGGCAAAGACAGGGAGTACTGAAGCTTTCTTT. Protein sequence: CASSRAKTGSTEAFF.

This chain uses TRBV7-9 with TRBJ2-7, with 14 positions matching TRBD2. The length of the CDR3 is 19 residues. CDR1 SEHNR and CDR2 FQNEAQ come from the germline V gene (reference sequence). V lost 1 base to trimming and J lost 3 bases; unmatched junction nucleotides: 11. CDR3 protein: CASSLVGGTSGRKDYEQYF. CDR3 sequence (DNA): TGTGCCAGCAGCTTAGTCGGAGGGACTAGCGGGAGAAAGGACTACGAGCAGTACTTC.